The rows below give T cell receptor beta chains drawn from one sample of a study of post-analysis software for immune sequencing data. TCRdb called the PCR reads again in MiXCR, with one record for every CDR3 protein. This table has roughly 540,000 distinct CDR3 sequences, 30% to 40% appearing once. What was sequenced was blood. The receptors shown here come from a girl aged 2-17 years with multiple sclerosis. Each CDR3 is given with its conserved first and last residue. Fields, in order: D gene, V gene, J gene, clone size, CDR3 DNA, CDR3 protein. D genes are given only for firm matches. Expanded clones are given a class, and other clones once, few, many or no size at all.

TRBD1	TRBV7-2	TRBJ2-7	.	TGTGCCAGCAGCTCACAGGGGGTCAACGAGCAGTACTTC	CASSSQGVNEQYF
TRBD1	TRBV7-2	TRBJ1-1	.	TGTGCCAGCAGCACACGGACAGGTTCGAACACTGAAGCTTTCTTT	CASSTRTGSNTEAFF
TRBD1	TRBV12-3/TRBV12-4	TRBJ2-6	.	TGTGCCAGCAGGGCGACCGGGACAGGGGGCTCTGGGGCCAACGTCCTGACTTTC	CASRATGTGGSGANVLTF
.	TRBV29-1	TRBJ2-1	few	TGCAGCGCAGCGGACGCCCAGCCCGGAGAGCAGTTCTTC	CSAADAQPGEQFF
.	TRBV2	TRBJ2-5	few	TGTGCCAGCAGTGAAAAGCGTAAAGAGACCCAGTACTTC	CASSEKRKETQYF
.	TRBV27	TRBJ2-5	few	TGTGCCAGCAGTTTAAAGTGGGGGTTGCTGGAGACCCAGTACTTC	CASSLKWGLLETQYF
.	TRBV7-8	TRBJ2-5	few	TGTGCCAGCAGGGCCGGGACGACCCAAGAGACCCAGTACTTC	CASRAGTTQETQYF
TRBD1	TRBV4-2	TRBJ2-4	many	TGTGCCAGCAGCCAAGTCCCGGGGGGACAGGGGCCCGGGGTCATTCAGTACTTC	CASSQVPGGQGPGVIQYF
.	TRBV12-3/TRBV12-4	TRBJ1-1	.	TGTGCCAGCAGTTGGGGGTGGGGGGTTAACACTGAAGCTTTCTTT	CASSWGWGVNTEAFF
TRBD2	TRBV20-1	TRBJ2-5	few	TGCAGTGCGTTGACTAGCGGGGGCTCGTACCAAGAGACCCAGTACTTC	CSALTSGGSYQETQYF
TRBD1	TRBV10-2	TRBJ2-5	once	TGCGCCAGCAGTGAGTCCGACAGGGGGCGGTGGGAGACCCAGTACTTC	CASSESDRGRWETQYF
TRBD2	TRBV12-5	TRBJ2-3	.	TGTGCTAGTGGTTTGGTACGACGAGCGGGGGGTTCATTGACTAGCACAGATACGCAGTATTTT	CASGLVRRAGGSLTSTDTQYF
.	TRBV6-6	TRBJ2-7	few	TGTGCCAGCAGGGGGGACTACGAGCAGTACTTC	CASRGDYEQYF
.	TRBV3-1	TRBJ1-5	.	TGTGCCAGCAGCCAGCCGGGTAGCAATCAGCCCCAGCATTTT	CASSQPGSNQPQHF
.	TRBV11-3	TRBJ2-1	.	TGTGCCAGCAGCTCTACAGCGGGCTCCTACAATGAGCAGTTCTTC	CASSSTAGSYNEQFF
TRBD1	TRBV7-2	TRBJ2-1	.	TGTGCCAGCAGCTCAGTCTCCAACAGGGGTGTGTCCTACAATGAGCAGTTCTTC	CASSSVSNRGVSYNEQFF
TRBD2	TRBV27	TRBJ2-5	.	TGTGCCAGCCGCTTCCGGGGGGGACGGGAGACCCAGTACTTC	CASRFRGGRETQYF
TRBD1	TRBV24-1	TRBJ2-1	.	TGTGCCACCAGTGATACAAGCCGGACAGGGGTCTACAATGAGCAGTTCTTC	CATSDTSRTGVYNEQFF
.	TRBV3-1	TRBJ1-5	.	TGTGCCAGCAGCCTCCGGGGACAACAACCCCAGCATTTT	CASSLRGQQPQHF
TRBD1	TRBV5-1	TRBJ2-6	many	TGCGCCAGCAGCTTCTCGACAGGGGGTCTCTCTGGGGCCAACGTCCTGACTTTC	CASSFSTGGLSGANVLTF
TRBD1	TRBV29-1	TRBJ2-1	once	TGCAGCGTTGATATCGGACAGGGGGTTGAGAGCTCCTACAATGAGCAGTTCTTC	CSVDIGQGVESSYNEQFF
TRBD1	TRBV7-6	TRBJ2-7	.	TGTGCCAGCAGCTTAGTTGACAGGGGCTACGAGCAGTACTTC	CASSLVDRGYEQYF